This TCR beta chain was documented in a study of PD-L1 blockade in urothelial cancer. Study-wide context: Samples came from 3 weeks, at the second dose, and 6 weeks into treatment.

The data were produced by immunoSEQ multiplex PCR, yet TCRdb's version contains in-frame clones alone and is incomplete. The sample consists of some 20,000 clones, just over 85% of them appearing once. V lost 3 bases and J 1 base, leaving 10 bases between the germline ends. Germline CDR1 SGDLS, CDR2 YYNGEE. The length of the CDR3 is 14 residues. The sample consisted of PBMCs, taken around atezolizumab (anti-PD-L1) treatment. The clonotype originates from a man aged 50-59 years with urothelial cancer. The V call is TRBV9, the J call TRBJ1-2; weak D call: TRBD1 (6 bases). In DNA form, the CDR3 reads TGTGCCAGCAGCGCCCTACAGGGTAACTATGGCTACACCTTC. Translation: CASSALQGNYGYTF.